The 10 T cell receptor beta chains reported below all come from one sample, sequenced in a study of immune evolution from preneoplasia to lung adenocarcinoma. TCRdb's table, derived via immunoSEQ multiplex PCR, lists solely in-frame clones and lacks some. The data contain several thousand clones, just under 75% of them singletons. Sequencing was done on a sample of FFPE atypical adenomatous hyperplasia tissue from the lung. Subset: atypical adenomatous hyperplasia (AAH), lung preneoplasia. Every receptor here comes from a donor older than 65 with lung adenocarcinoma. Some clones in this sample may be carry-over from other donors' samples.

The V gene is TRBV6-1, the J gene TRBJ2-1, with a tentative D call TRBD2 (6 bases). This CDR3 is built from 17 residues. The V gene lost 4 bases and the J gene lost 5 bases, with 21 bases spanning the gap. Germline assignment: CDR1 MNHNS and CDR2 SASEGT. The CDR3 spells CASSVVEAGHPHNEQFF. The CDR3 nucleotides read TGTGCCAGCAGTGTAGTGGAAGCGGGCCACCCCCACAATGAGCAGTTCTTC.

This clone was picked up one time. CDR3 region: CASSEVGTGGEETQYF. The CDR3 region has the DNA TGTGCCAGCAGCGAGGTGGGAACAGGGGGAGAAGAGACCCAGTACTTC. V usage is TRBV5-6 and J usage is TRBJ2-5; 8 bases fit TRBD1. The CDR3 sequence is 16 residues long. With 4 bases clipped from V and 3 bases from J, the junction kept 11 bases outside the gene matches. Per the germline V gene, CDR1 is SGHDT and CDR2 is YYEEEE.

This clone was recorded only once. The gene calls are TRBV19 and TRBJ1-4; TRBD1 matches 8 bases. Germline V gives CDR1 LNHDA, CDR2 SQIVND (reference sequence). CDR3 length: 15 residues. V trimming: 6 bases; J trimming: 7 bases; junction bases outside the gene matches: 10. CDR3 residues: CASRPWTGRSEKLFF. The CDR3 DNA reads as TGTGCCAGTAGGCCATGGACAGGGAGAAGTGAAAAACTGTTTTTT.

The chain employs TRBV6-5 and TRBJ2-5, with 7 bases that match TRBD2. Germline loops: CDR1 MNHEY, CDR2 SVGAGI. V dropped 2 bases and J dropped 1; count of bases not matched to a gene: 4. CDR3 length: 15 residues. The CDR3 loop reads CASSYNGGSQETQYF. CDR3 DNA sequence: TGTGCCAGCAGTTACAACGGGGGGTCCCAAGAGACCCAGTACTTC.

V is TRBV4-2 and J is TRBJ1-1; a possible D gene is TRBD1 (5 bases). This CDR3 spans 14 amino acids. V was cut by 0 bases and J by 11 bases, with 16 bases left in between. Per the germline V gene, CDR1 is LGHNA and CDR2 is YNFKEQ. In DNA, the CDR3 is TGTGCCAGCAGCCAAGATCGATTAGGCAGGGAGGCTTTCTTT. Its protein product is CASSQDRLGREAFF.

The V call is TRBV10-3, the J call TRBJ2-7; unclear D gene. The length of the CDR3 is 13 residues. V was pared by 0 bases and J by 5 bases, with 8 bases between. Germline loops: CDR1 ENHRY, CDR2 SYGVKD. CDR3 sequence: CAISESEGDEQYF. The CDR3 region has the DNA TGTGCCATCAGTGAGTCCGAAGGAGACGAGCAGTACTTC.

The chain carries TRBV25-1 and TRBJ1-1; perhaps TRBD1 as D (5 bases). The V gene lost 3 bases and the J gene lost 3 bases, with 11 bases spanning the gap. CDR1 and CDR2 from the germline V gene are MGHDK and SYGVNS. This CDR3 is built from 14 residues. CDR3 in amino acids: CASSDGGTDTEAFF. The DNA for the CDR3 is TGTGCCAGCAGTGATGGGGGGACGGACACTGAAGCTTTCTTT. Looking up the rest from reference TRBV25-1 and TRBJ1-1 gives the full variable domain: EADIYQTPRYLVIGTGKKITLECSQTMGHDKMYWYQQDPGMELHLIHYSYGVNSTEKGDLSSESTVSRIRTEHFPLTLESARPSHTSQYLCASSDGGTDTEAFFGQGTRLTVV.

This chain joins TRBV11-3 and TRBJ1-3; D call uncertain. V lost 2 bases and J 2 bases, leaving 4 bases between the germline ends. CDR3 length equals 13 residues. Germline CDR1 SGHNT, CDR2 YENEEA. The CDR3 loop reads CASSLQPGNTIYF. CDR3 DNA sequence: TGTGCCAGCAGCTTACAGCCTGGAAACACCATATATTTT.

This chain links TRBV6-1 with TRBJ1-3; D is unresolved. There are 16 residues in the CDR3. The V end was cut by 4 bases, the J end by 0 bases, with 13 bases between. CDR1 and CDR2 (germline): MNHNS, SASEGT. CDR3 sequence (DNA): TGTGCCAGCAGTGCCGTCTGGACGGGCTCTGGAAACACCATATATTTT. It translates to CASSAVWTGSGNTIYF.

V is TRBV2 and J is TRBJ1-4; D is uncertain. The V and J ends lost 7 bases and 13 bases respectively, with 10 bases between them. The germline CDR1 and CDR2 sequences are SNHLY and FYNNEI. This CDR3 spans 10 amino acids. This CDR3 is CASMRGRLFF. CDR3 bases: TGTGCCAGCATGCGTGGTAGACTGTTTTTT.